These 27 T cell receptor beta chains were sequenced from one sample in a study of blood T cell repertoires in COVID-19. TCRdb's table, derived via immunoSEQ multiplex PCR, lists solely in-frame clones and lacks some. The table lists 250,000 to 300,000 clones, around 88% of them singletons. The sample was peripheral blood. All receptors come from a man at least 80 years old with acute or convalescent COVID-19.

CDR3 region: CAWTPGLAYHEQYF. Here the CDR3 DNA reads TGTGCCTGGACCCCTGGACTAGCGTACCACGAGCAGTACTTC. The chain couples TRBV30 to TRBJ2-7, with 9 bases fitting TRBD2. Germline values: CDR1 GTSNPN, CDR2 SVGIG (reference sequence). The V gene end was trimmed by 4 bases and the J gene end by 5 bases; junction bases not matched to a gene: 9. CDR3 size: 14 residues.

The V gene is TRBV9, the J gene TRBJ2-1, with D perhaps TRBD1 (6 bases). The V gene lost 3 bases and the J gene lost 2 bases, with 12 bases spanning the gap. Germline V lookup: CDR1 SGDLS, CDR2 YYNGEE. This CDR3 spans 15 amino acids. The CDR3 sequence is CASSDRALPYNEQFF. The CDR3 DNA follows: TGTGCCAGCAGCGACAGGGCCTTACCCTACAATGAGCAGTTCTTC.

This chain joins TRBV6-6 and TRBJ2-5; TRBD2 aligns across 14 bases. The length of the CDR3 is 16 residues. After removal of 6 bases from V and 4 bases from J, the junction contained 7 bases not matched to a gene. CDR1 is MNHNY, CDR2 SVGAGI, per germline (reference sequence). Written as DNA, the CDR3 is TGTGCCAGCAGGAGACTAGCGGGAGGGCCCGGAGAGACCCAGTACTTC. Protein: CASRRLAGGPGETQYF.

The genes are TRBV2 and TRBJ2-7, with D tentatively TRBD2 (7 bases). Trimming cost V 4 bases and J 0 bases, with 19 bases left between them. CDR1 and CDR2 from the germline V gene are SNHLY and FYNNEI. The CDR3 spans 17 residues. Here the CDR3 reads CASSVRGGQVFSYEQYF. The CDR3 nucleotides are TGTGCCAGCAGTGTTAGGGGGGGGCAGGTTTTCTCCTACGAGCAGTACTTC. The entire variable domain, with the rest obtained from reference TRBV2 and TRBJ2-7, is as follows: EPEVTQTPSHQVTQMGQEVILRCVPISNHLYFYWYRQILGQKVEFLVSFYNNEISEKSEIFDDQFSVERPDGSNFTLKIRSTKLEDSAMYFCASSVRGGQVFSYEQYFGPGTRLTVT.

In its sample, this clone was seen once. The chain is built from TRBV7-8 and TRBJ2-2, with 12 bases aligning to TRBD2. Germline V CDR1 and CDR2: SGHVS, FQNEAQ. The CDR3 consists of 17 residues. J lost 5 bases, V lost 6 bases, and 10 bases had no gene match. The CDR3 coding sequence is TGTGCCAGCAGACTACTAGCGGGGGGAACCAATACCGGGGAGCTGTTTTTT. Its translation is CASRLLAGGTNTGELFF.

The genes are TRBV3-1 (or the pseudogene TRBV3-2) and TRBJ2-7; D possibly corresponds to TRBD1 (5 bases). The germline gives CDR1 LGHDT, CDR2 YNNKEL (reference sequence). This CDR3 spans 14 amino acids. V lost 0 bases and J 12 bases, leaving 18 bases between the germline ends. DNA for the CDR3: TGTGCCAGCAGCCAAGATATAACAGGACCGCTGTGGTACTTC. This sequence encodes CASSQDITGPLWYF.

The chain links TRBV19 to TRBJ1-3, with TRBD1 identical over 7 bases. This CDR3 spans 18 amino acids. With 3 bases clipped from V and 0 bases from J, the junction kept 11 bases outside the gene matches. Germline-derived CDR1 and CDR2 are LNHDA and SQIVND (reference sequence). The CDR3 loop is CASSIPDGDRSSGNTIYF. CDR3 in DNA: TGTGCCAGTAGTATTCCCGACGGGGACAGAAGCTCTGGAAACACCATATATTTT. The full variable domain, completed using reference TRBV19 and TRBJ1-3, is DGGITQSPKYLFRKEGQNVTLSCEQNLNHDAMYWYRQDPGQGLRLIYYSQIVNDFQKGDIAEGYSVSREKKESFPLTVTSAQKNPTAFYLCASSIPDGDRSSGNTIYFGEGSWLTVV.

This chain links TRBV24-1 with TRBJ2-3, with 7 bases fitting TRBD1. The CDR3 length is 14 residues. Trimming at V came to 6 bases and at J to 0 bases, leaving 2 bases not matched to a gene. Germline V gene sequence: CDR1 KGHDR, CDR2 SFDVKD. CDR3 amino acids: CATSRTGSTDTQYF. In DNA form, the CDR3 reads TGTGCCACCAGTCGGACAGGTAGCACAGATACGCAGTATTTT.

V and J are TRBV28 and TRBJ1-5, with 7 bases aligning to TRBD1. CDR3 length: 17 residues. CDR1 and CDR2 from the germline V gene are MDHEN and SYDVKM. The trim removed 4 bases at V and 3 bases at J, leaving 12 bases unmatched. The CDR3, as DNA: TGTGCCAGCAGTTCGGCCGTTGGGACAGTTTACAATCAGCCCCAGCATTTT. Protein sequence: CASSSAVGTVYNQPQHF.

The rearrangement links TRBV28 to TRBJ2-7, with 9 bases fitting TRBD1. The germline V gene has CDR1 MDHEN and CDR2 SYDVKM. The CDR3 contains 14 residues. The V and J ends lost 5 bases and 6 bases, in that order; junction bases with no gene match: 8. Here the CDR3 DNA reads TGTGCCAGCAGTATAGGGACAGGGTTAACCGAGCAGTACTTC. It codes for CASSIGTGLTEQYF.

This sequence joins TRBV19 and TRBJ2-3; possible D gene TRBD1, 7 bases. Germline V CDR1 and CDR2: LNHDA, SQIVND (reference sequence). There are 14 residues in the CDR3. V lost 4 bases and J 3 bases, leaving 11 bases between the germline ends. The CDR3 loop reads CASSTGGGTDTQYF. CDR3 in DNA: TGTGCCAGTAGTACAGGGGGAGGAACAGATACGCAGTATTTT.

V and J are TRBV11-2 and TRBJ1-5; TRBD1 might be the D (5 bases). The germline CDR1 and CDR2 sequences are SGHAT and FQNNGV. V was cut by 6 bases and J by 3 bases, with 12 bases left in between. The CDR3 has 14 residues. Here the CDR3 reads CASSVPRANQPQHF. In DNA, the CDR3 is TGTGCCAGCAGTGTTCCCAGGGCCAATCAGCCCCAGCATTTT. The variable domain in full, completed from reference TRBV11-2 and TRBJ1-5, reads EAGVAQSPRYKIIEKRQSVAFWCNPISGHATLYWYQQILGQGPKLLIQFQNNGVVDDSQLPKDRFSAERLKGVDSTLKIQPAKLEDSAVYLCASSVPRANQPQHFGDGTRLSIL.

V is TRBV14 and J is TRBJ1-6; perhaps TRBD1 as D (6 bases). The V gene's germline CDR1 is SGHDN and CDR2 FVKESK. V lost 4 bases and J lost 6, with 16 bases in between. The CDR3 has 16 amino acids. This chain's CDR3 is CASSRHTGLFNSPLHF. CDR3 in DNA: TGTGCCAGCAGCCGCCATACAGGGCTGTTTAATTCACCCCTCCACTTT.

This chain joins TRBV30 and TRBJ1-5; the match to TRBD1 covers 10 bases. Losses at the gene ends were 2 bases for V and 7 bases for J; bases not matched to a gene: 5. The V gene's germline CDR1 is GTSNPN and CDR2 SVGIG (reference sequence). The CDR3 spans 14 residues. Written as DNA, the CDR3 is TGTGCCTGGAGTAGGGACAGGGGTGGCCAGCCCCAGCATTTT. Amino acids: CAWSRDRGGQPQHF.

This chain connects TRBV7-6 to TRBJ2-7; TRBD1 agrees at 8 bases. This CDR3 region has 13 residues. V was pared by 1 base and J by 7 bases, with 3 bases of the junction left unmatched. CDR1 is SGHVS and CDR2 is FNYEAQ in the germline V gene. Written as DNA, the CDR3 is TGTGCCAGCAGCTTAGATCAGGGGGCGGAGCAGTACTTC. Its protein product is CASSLDQGAEQYF.

The V call is TRBV3-1 (or the pseudogene TRBV3-2), the J call TRBJ2-3, with 12 nucleotides matching TRBD2. Trimming at V came to 4 bases and at J to 0 bases, leaving 5 bases not matched to a gene. The CDR3 sequence is 17 residues long. The germline CDR1 and CDR2 sequences are LGHDT and YNNKEL (reference sequence). The CDR3: CASSLSGTSGSTDTQYF. The CDR3 nucleotides are TGTGCCAGCAGCCTGTCCGGGACTAGCGGGAGCACAGATACGCAGTATTTT.

The genes are TRBV6-2 or TRBV6-3 and TRBJ2-1, with 8 positions matching TRBD2. The CDR3 totals 16 residues. Germline CDR1 reads MNHEY; CDR2 reads SVGEGT. The V gene end was trimmed by 2 bases and the J gene end by 7 bases; junction bases not matched to a gene: 10. The DNA of the CDR3 is TGTGCCAGCAGTTACGCCTGGGAGCGGGGGCGGAATGAGCAGTTCTTC. Translated, it gives CASSYAWERGRNEQFF.

This clone was observed a handful of times. The chain has TRBV6-1 and TRBJ1-2; D may be TRBD1 (6 bases). Trimming left V 3 bases short and J 5 bases short, with 19 bases between. CDR3 length: 16 amino acids. Per germline, CDR1 MNHNS and CDR2 SASEGT. CDR3 bases: TGTGCCAGCAGTGATTACCCTCCAAAGGACAGATATGGCTACACCTTC. Amino acid sequence: CASSDYPPKDRYGYTF.

The chain is built from TRBV6-1 and TRBJ2-5; D might be TRBD1 (5 bases). Germline V gene lookup returns CDR1 MNHNS and CDR2 SASEGT. The CDR3 is 14 residues long. Trimming took 2 bases from V and 3 from J, leaving 10 bases between them. CDR3 nucleotide sequence: TGTGCCAGCAGTGAAAACCCAGGGAAAGAGACCCAGTACTTC. Translated, it gives CASSENPGKETQYF.

J is TRBJ1-6 and V is TRBV28, with D maybe TRBD1 (6 bases). CDR1 is MDHEN and CDR2 is SYDVKM in the germline V gene. V dropped 3 bases and J dropped 10 bases, with 16 bases sitting between them. The CDR3 contains 15 residues. The CDR3, as DNA: TGTGCCAGCAGTTTGGAGGCCAGGGGTAGGTCACCCCTCCACTTT. Encoded protein: CASSLEARGRSPLHF. Complete variable domain (other parts from reference TRBV28 and TRBJ1-6): DVKVTQSSRYLVKRTGEKVFLECVQDMDHENMFWYRQDPGLGLRLIYFSYDVKMKEKGDIPEGYSVSREKKERFSLILESASTNQTSMYLCASSLEARGRSPLHFGNGTRLTVT.

The rearrangement joins TRBV6-5 to TRBJ1-4; 8 bases line up with TRBD1. V was pared by 6 bases and J by 8 bases, with 8 bases of the junction left unmatched. Germline V CDR1 and CDR2: MNHEY, SVGAGI. The CDR3 is made up of 14 amino acids. The CDR3 is CASSIDRGEEKLFF. CDR3 nucleotide sequence: TGTGCCAGCAGCATCGACAGGGGTGAAGAAAAACTGTTTTTT.

DNA of the CDR3: TGCGCCAGCAGCCCCCTCCGTTACACCGGGGAGCTGTTTTTT. As protein: CASSPLRYTGELFF. The V and J genes are TRBV5-1 and TRBJ2-2; D not resolved. This CDR3 has 14 residues. The V end was cut by 4 bases, the J end by 3 bases, with 10 bases between. Germline CDR1 and CDR2: SGHRS and YFSETQ.

This clone was counted between two and nine times. CDR3 loop: CASSHTRGTEAFF. Here the CDR3 DNA reads TGTGCCAGCAGCCACACCCGGGGCACTGAAGCTTTCTTT. V is TRBV4-2 and J is TRBJ1-1; D is unresolved. The CDR3 loop spans 13 amino acids. Looked up from germline, CDR1 is LGHNA and CDR2 is YNFKEQ. The ends were cut back, 3 bases at V and 4 bases at J, with 9 bases in the middle.

This clone occurred a few times. The rearrangement links TRBV28 to TRBJ2-7; D is undetermined. This CDR3 contains 11 residues. Between the trimmed V and J ends, which lost 6 bases and 5 bases, there was a span of 8 bases. CDR1 and CDR2 (germline): MDHEN, SYDVKM. The CDR3 region is CASRSLHEQYF. CDR3 bases: TGTGCCAGCAGGTCACTTCACGAGCAGTACTTC.

This chain joins TRBV14 and TRBJ1-2; D unclear. V shed 2 bases and J shed 2 bases, with 6 bases lying between them. In germline, CDR1 is SGHDN, CDR2 FVKESK. This CDR3 spans 13 amino acids. The CDR3 reads CASSQKENYGYTF. The CDR3 DNA is TGTGCCAGCAGCCAAAAGGAGAACTATGGCTACACCTTC.

Turning to this clone: Different DNA sequences within this sample yield the same CDR3. The V and J genes are TRBV3-1 (or the pseudogene TRBV3-2) and TRBJ2-1, with D possibly TRBD2 on 5 matching bases. CDR1 is LGHDT, CDR2 YNNKEL, per germline (reference sequence). The CDR3 contains 13 residues. Trimming pared 2 bases from V and 7 bases from J, leaving 9 bases between. CDR3 nucleotide sequence: TGTGCCAGCAGCCAATTGGCGGGTAATGAGCAGTTCTTC. Protein product: CASSQLAGNEQFF.

The chain couples TRBV29-1 to TRBJ2-5; perhaps TRBD2 as D (5 bases). There are 13 residues in the CDR3. Germline CDR1 SQVTM, CDR2 ANQGSEA. The V end was cut by 6 bases, the J end by 7 bases, with 18 bases between. For the CDR3, the DNA is TGCAGCGTGGCGGACTCGCTGTTCGGGACCCAGTACTTC. Amino acids: CSVADSLFGTQYF.